The 16 T cell receptor beta chains given below trace back to one sample, sequenced in a study of cytomegalovirus exposure and HLA in healthy donors. A multiplex PCR was run with 60 Vbeta primers and 13 Jbeta primers. Method: immunoSEQ multiplex PCR; TCRdb's copy keeps in-frame clones and lacks some. The table shows roughly 150,000 clones, with around four fifths occurring only once. Sequenced input: PBMCs. The receptors originated from a man between 18 and 29 years old in good health and CMV-seropositive.

A note on this clone: No conserved phenylalanine or tryptophan is present at the end of the CDR3, so a read error is the likely explanation. V is TRBV2 and J is TRBJ1-6; 10 bases are shared with TRBD1. Germline V gene sequence: CDR1 SNHLY, CDR2 FYNNEI. The length of the CDR3 is 15 residues. The trim removed 6 bases at V and 7 bases at J, leaving 6 bases unmatched. The CDR3 protein is CASSWDRGKNSPLHL. The CDR3 nucleotides are TGTGCCAGCAGCTGGGACAGGGGAAAAAATTCACCCCTCCACCTT.

The chain couples TRBV5-1 to TRBJ2-2, with TRBD2 identical over 7 bases. V lost 3 bases and J lost 1; bases outside the gene matches: 6. Germline CDR1 is SGHRS and CDR2 is YFSETQ. The CDR3 is 16 residues long. The CDR3 region is CASSWTSQGNTGELFF. In nucleotides, the CDR3 is TGCGCCAGCAGCTGGACTAGTCAGGGGAACACCGGGGAGCTGTTTTTT.

The genes are TRBV18 and TRBJ2-7; 9 bases are a match to TRBD1. The CDR3 has 15 amino acids. Germline V CDR1 and CDR2: KGHSH, LQKENI. J lost 6 bases, V lost 4 bases, and 10 bases had no gene match. CDR3 DNA: TGTGCCAGCTCACAAGGGACAGGGCGGTCGGGCGAGCAGTACTTC. The encoded protein is CASSQGTGRSGEQYF.

The V gene is TRBV6-1, the J gene TRBJ1-2; 7 positions match TRBD1. This CDR3 spans 13 amino acids. Germline-derived CDR1 and CDR2 are MNHNS and SASEGT. With V trimmed by 7 bases and J by 8 bases, 10 bases remained unmatched. This CDR3 is CASIIRGSGGYTF. The CDR3 nucleotides read TGTGCCAGCATTATCAGGGGGTCCGGGGGCTACACCTTC.

The chain joins TRBV13 to TRBJ2-1, with TRBD2 as a possible D gene (5 bases). Per germline, CDR1 PRHDT and CDR2 FYEKMQ (reference sequence). The length of the CDR3 is 14 residues. Trimming cost V 5 bases and J 10 bases, with 18 bases left between them. DNA of the CDR3: TGTGCCAGCAGCCCTCAATCAGGAACTAGGGAGCAGTTCTTC. Translating gives CASSPQSGTREQFF.

The rearrangement uses TRBV19 and TRBJ1-1; possibly TRBD1 for D (6 bases). Germline V CDR1 and CDR2: LNHDA, SQIVND (reference sequence). This CDR3 is built from 15 residues. V was clipped by 5 bases and J by 10 bases, with 23 bases between them. CDR3 residues: CASSLPGGPIRGAFF. CDR3 nucleotides: TGTGCCAGTAGTTTACCCGGGGGGCCTATTAGGGGAGCTTTCTTT.

This clone was observed a single time. The chain carries TRBV7-2 and TRBJ2-1, with 7 bases lining up with TRBD1. CDR1 and CDR2 from the germline V gene are SGHTA and FQGNSA. J was trimmed by 9 bases and V by 5 bases; bases with no gene match: 13. The CDR3 covers 15 residues. The DNA for the CDR3 is TGTGCCAGCAGCATACGACAGGGAGTAGGAGGTGAGCAGTTCTTC. Its protein is CASSIRQGVGGEQFF. Drawing the rest from reference TRBV7-2 and TRBJ2-1, the complete variable domain is GAGVSQSPSNKVTEKGKDVELRCDPISGHTALYWYRQSLGQGLEFLIYFQGNSAPDKSGLPSDRFSAERTGGSVSTLTIQRTQQEDSAVYLCASSIRQGVGGEQFFGPGTRLTVL.

The rearrangement links TRBV6-1 to TRBJ1-4; D unresolved. V was clipped by 8 bases and J by 10 bases, with 20 bases between them. This CDR3 comprises 14 residues. Germline V lookup: CDR1 MNHNS, CDR2 SASEGT. CDR3 sequence: CASGGRRGFGKLFF. The DNA for the CDR3 is TGTGCCAGCGGTGGGAGACGCGGTTTTGGAAAACTGTTTTTT.

This clone was counted a few times. The rearrangement links TRBV6-6 to TRBJ2-7, with D unclear. Germline V CDR1 and CDR2: MNHNY, SVGAGI (reference sequence). The CDR3 contains 14 residues. The V and J ends lost 6 bases and 1 base respectively, with 13 bases between them. The CDR3 loop is CASSPDLRSYEQYF. As DNA, the CDR3 is TGTGCCAGCAGCCCCGACTTGAGGTCCTACGAGCAGTACTTC.

The V and J genes are TRBV10-2 and TRBJ1-5; 7 bases agree with TRBD1. Unmatched junction bases numbered 3, after V lost 6 bases and J lost 1 base. Germline V gene sequence: CDR1 WSHSY, CDR2 SAAADI. The CDR3 is made up of 14 amino acids. As DNA, the CDR3 is TGCGCCAGCAGGGGGACAGAGAGCAATCAGCCCCAGCATTTT. Protein product: CASRGTESNQPQHF.

The chain recombines TRBV19 with TRBJ1-2, with 9 bases aligning to TRBD1. This CDR3 spans 13 amino acids. Germline V CDR1 and CDR2: LNHDA, SQIVND (reference sequence). The V gene end was trimmed by 7 bases and the J gene end by 8 bases; junction bases not matched to a gene: 8. The DNA of the CDR3 is TGTGCCAGTACCTCCACGGACAGGGGCGGCTACACCTTC. It specifies CASTSTDRGGYTF.

The chain has TRBV5-1 and TRBJ2-4; possible D gene TRBD2, 5 bases. V lost 0 bases and J 8 bases, leaving 6 bases between the germline ends. The CDR3 has 12 residues. Germline CDR1 reads SGHRS; CDR2 reads YFSETQ. Here the CDR3 DNA reads TGCGCCAGCAGCTTGGCCGGGGACATTCAGTACTTC. Translating it yields CASSLAGDIQYF. Combining the CDR3 with reference TRBV5-1 and TRBJ2-4 gives the whole variable domain KAGVTQTPRYLIKTRGQQVTLSCSPISGHRSVSWYQQTPGQGLQFLFEYFSETQRNKGNFPGRFSGRQFSNSRSEMNVSTLELGDSALYLCASSLAGDIQYFGAGTRLSVL.

The genes are TRBV7-9 and TRBJ2-7; 7 positions agree with TRBD2. V lost 1 base to trimming and J lost 3 bases; unmatched junction nucleotides: 18. The CDR3 totals 19 residues. Germline values: CDR1 SEHNR, CDR2 FQNEAQ (reference sequence). The CDR3 loop is CASSLVLSLVGLQIYEQYF. CDR3 sequence (DNA): TGTGCCAGCAGCTTAGTCTTAAGCTTAGTGGGACTACAAATCTACGAGCAGTACTTC.

This chain connects TRBV7-2 to TRBJ2-2, with 8 bases matching TRBD2. The V segment lost 3 bases and the J segment 4 bases; nucleotides outside the gene matches: 13. From germline, CDR1 is SGHTA and CDR2 FQGNSA. There are 18 residues in the CDR3. The CDR3 DNA sequence: TGTGCCAGCAGCTTTGGGGAACAAGCGGGAGTAGGCACCGGGGAGCTGTTTTTT. The encoded protein is CASSFGEQAGVGTGELFF.

The chain links TRBV5-4 to TRBJ2-1; 8 nucleotides align to TRBD1. CDR1 and CDR2 (germline): SGHNT, YYREEE (reference sequence). Trimming removed 4 bases from V and 1 base from J; junction bases left unmatched: 7. CDR3 length: 16 residues. CDR3: CASSRRDRRSYNEQFF. The DNA for the CDR3 is TGTGCCAGCAGCCGACGGGACAGGAGATCCTACAATGAGCAGTTCTTC.

The genes are TRBV29-1 and TRBJ2-1; TRBD2 aligns across 8 bases. Losses at the gene ends were 6 bases for V and 8 bases for J; bases not matched to a gene: 18. There are 16 residues in the CDR3. CDR1 and CDR2 from the germline V gene are SQVTM and ANQGSEA. The DNA of the CDR3 is TGCAGCGTCCTAGGGGCGGGACTAGTGGGTATCTATGAGCAGTTCTTC. Amino acid sequence: CSVLGAGLVGIYEQFF.